Presented here are 31 T cell receptor beta chains from one specimen sequenced in a study of identical twins. TCRdb re-analysed the 5' RACE reads in MiXCR, keeping a single row per CDR3 protein. The sample lists roughly 570,000 distinct CDR3 sequences, roughly 9.5% seen once, with around 3.2% in the top ten. This same sample was also taken into another study, of yellow fever vaccine responses in identical twins.

Sequencing input: PBMCs. All receptors derive from a woman aged 18 to 35 in good health.

This clonotype turned up a few times. This chain links TRBV20-1 with TRBJ2-1; a possible D gene is TRBD1 (6 bases). The germline CDR1 and CDR2 sequences are DFQATT and SNEGSKA (reference sequence). The CDR3 runs 12 residues. V was trimmed by 4 bases and J by 12 bases, leaving 16 bases between them. In nucleotides, the CDR3 is TGCAGTGCTACGATCACAGGGACCGGGCAGTTCTTC. This gives the protein CSATITGTGQFF.

V is TRBV5-1 and J is TRBJ2-1; 10 bases agree with TRBD2. CDR3 length: 13 residues. The junction had 4 bases not matched to a gene; V was cut back by 1 base and J by 12 bases. Per germline, CDR1 SGHRS and CDR2 YFSETQ. CDR3 in DNA: TGCGCCAGCAGCTTGAGCGGGGGGGCGGGGCAGTTCTTC. Residues: CASSLSGGAGQFF.

V is TRBV19 and J is TRBJ2-3, with a possible D match to TRBD2 (5 bases). Trimming pared 10 bases from V and 5 bases from J, leaving 25 bases between. Germline CDR1 is LNHDA and CDR2 is SQIVND (reference sequence). This CDR3 region has 16 residues. CDR3 protein: CATAGRAPGGGDTQYF. CDR3 DNA: TGTGCCACCGCAGGAAGGGCACCCGGAGGTGGAGATACGCAGTATTTT.

This clonotype has at least ten counts. This chain connects TRBV13 to TRBJ2-1, with 12 bases lining up with TRBD2. Germline-derived CDR1 and CDR2 are PRHDT and FYEKMQ (reference sequence). Losses at the gene ends were 3 bases for V and 0 bases for J; bases not matched to a gene: 9. This CDR3 is 19 amino acids long. The CDR3 loop is CASSFRLAGVGSSYNEQFF. The DNA for the CDR3 is TGTGCCAGCAGCTTCCGACTAGCGGGAGTTGGAAGCTCCTACAATGAGCAGTTCTTC.

This clonotype appeared a few times. The rearrangement links TRBV6-1 to TRBJ2-6; no reliable D call. Trimming took 6 bases from V and 0 from J, leaving 15 bases between them. Germline V CDR1 and CDR2: MNHNS, SASEGT. This CDR3 spans 17 amino acids. Here the CDR3 DNA reads TGTGCCAGCAGCCAACCGGACGGAATCTCTGGGGCCAACGTCCTGACTTTC. Its translation is CASSQPDGISGANVLTF.

V usage is TRBV4-1 and J usage is TRBJ1-5, with D possibly TRBD1 on 5 matching bases. The CDR3 consists of 16 residues. Germline loops: CDR1 MGHRA, CDR2 YSYEKL. V was trimmed by 0 bases and J by 4 bases, leaving 13 bases between them. The DNA for the CDR3 is TGCGCCAGCAGCCAAGATCAGGGAGGGATTAATCAGCCCCAGCATTTT. Translated, it gives CASSQDQGGINQPQHF.

The sample holds many counts of this clonotype. The CDR3 loop is CASSLVAGEKLFF. As DNA, the CDR3 is TGTGCCAGCAGTTTAGTGGCGGGTGAAAAACTGTTTTTT. V is TRBV12-3 or TRBV12-4 and J is TRBJ1-4; D ambiguous. V was cut by 1 base and J by 7 bases, with 7 bases left in between. The CDR3 spans 13 residues.

This clonotype was seen only a few times. The chain has TRBV5-1 and TRBJ2-1; D is perhaps TRBD2 (6 bases). V gave up 7 bases and J gave up 5 bases, with 16 bases separating them. Germline CDR1 SGHRS, CDR2 YFSETQ. The CDR3 spans 14 residues. In nucleotides, the CDR3 is TGCGCCAGCGCGGAATTAGCGGCCCACAATGAGCAGTTCTTC. The encoded protein is CASAELAAHNEQFF. The complete variable domain, with remaining parts taken from reference TRBV5-1 and TRBJ2-1, reads KAGVTQTPRYLIKTRGQQVTLSCSPISGHRSVSWYQQTPGQGLQFLFEYFSETQRNKGNFPGRFSGRQFSNSRSEMNVSTLELGDSALYLCASAELAAHNEQFFGPGTRLTVL.

The J gene is TRBJ2-1, the V gene TRBV28; TRBD1 matches 7 bases. V lost 5 bases to trimming and J lost 3 bases; unmatched junction nucleotides: 13. CDR3 length equals 17 residues. Germline V lookup: CDR1 MDHEN, CDR2 SYDVKM. CDR3 DNA: TGTGCCAGCAGTCCCCCTCGACAGGGTAGAATCTACAATGAGCAGTTCTTC. Protein: CASSPPRQGRIYNEQFF.

The genes are TRBV21-1 and TRBJ2-1; the DNA was not used to check the table's D call, TRBD1. TRBV21-1 is a listed pseudogene. This CDR3 region has 16 residues. The CDR3 DNA reads TGTGCCAGCAGCAAAGATAGTGGACGGGGGTACAATGAGCAGTTCTTC. Residues: CASSKDSGRGYNEQFF.

The sample holds a few counts of this clonotype. The J gene is TRBJ2-5, the V gene TRBV14, with 8 nucleotides matching TRBD2. This CDR3 spans 14 amino acids. The V and J ends lost 4 bases and 3 bases, in that order; junction bases with no gene match: 4. Germline assignment: CDR1 SGHDN and CDR2 FVKESK. The CDR3 nucleotides read TGTGCCAGCAGCCGAAAACTAGCGGAAGAGACCCAGTACTTC. The encoded protein is CASSRKLAEETQYF.

This clonotype was seen a few times. The V gene is TRBV19, the J gene TRBJ2-3; TRBD1 might be the D (5 bases). The germline gives CDR1 LNHDA, CDR2 SQIVND (reference sequence). The CDR3 extends over 15 amino acids. Trimming left V 5 bases short and J 4 bases short, with 16 bases between. The CDR3 DNA sequence: TGTGCCAGTAGTGGGGCTAGTCAAAAGGCAGATACGCAGTATTTT. Protein: CASSGASQKADTQYF. Using reference TRBV19 and TRBJ2-3 for the parts outside the CDR3, the full variable domain is DGGITQSPKYLFRKEGQNVTLSCEQNLNHDAMYWYRQDPGQGLRLIYYSQIVNDFQKGDIAEGYSVSREKKESFPLTVTSAQKNPTAFYLCASSGASQKADTQYFGPGTRLTVL.

The sample holds a few counts of this clonotype. This chain uses TRBV9 with TRBJ2-2, with D perhaps given as TRBD1 or TRBD2 (5 bases each). V lost 1 base, J lost 7 bases, and 11 bases lay in between. The germline V gene encodes CDR1 SGDLS and CDR2 YYNGEE. This CDR3 is built from 14 residues. DNA of the CDR3: TGTGCCAGCAGCGTACGGGGCGCTGGCGGGGAGCTGTTTTTT. Amino acid sequence: CASSVRGAGGELFF. Full variable domain (rest looked up from reference TRBV9 and TRBJ2-2): DSGVTQTPKHLITATGQRVTLRCSPRSGDLSVYWYQQSLDQGLQFLIQYYNGEERAKGNILERFSAQQFPDLHSELNLSSLELGDSALYFCASSVRGAGGELFFGEGSRLTVL.

This clonotype was recorded at least ten times. The CDR3 coding sequence is TGCAGTGCTAGACTAGCGGGAGGGAGGTACAATGAGCAGTTCTTC. Protein product: CSARLAGGRYNEQFF. The rearrangement uses TRBV20-1 and TRBJ2-1; 12 nucleotides match TRBD2. The ends lost 2 bases at V and 4 bases at J; junction bases unmatched: 3. The CDR3 extends over 15 amino acids. Per the germline V gene, CDR1 is DFQATT and CDR2 is SNEGSKA (reference sequence).

This clonotype was observed at least ten times. The rearrangement links TRBV12-5 to TRBJ2-3; perhaps TRBD2 as D (6 bases). V was pared by 1 base and J by 4 bases, with 12 bases between. Germline lookup yields CDR1 LGHNT and CDR2 FRNRAP. CDR3 length: 15 amino acids. CDR3 residues: CASGLGGGSADTQYF. As DNA, the CDR3 is TGTGCTAGTGGTTTGGGGGGAGGCTCAGCAGATACGCAGTATTTT.

The chain joins TRBV20-1 to TRBJ2-4, with no clear D. CDR1 is DFQATT and CDR2 is SNEGSKA in the germline V gene (reference sequence). V lost 0 bases, J lost 9 bases, and 9 bases lay in between. This CDR3 has 12 residues. The CDR3 here is CSARDVTIIQYF. The CDR3 nucleotides are TGCAGTGCTAGAGATGTTACGATCATTCAGTACTTC.

This clonotype was observed at least ten times. The V call is TRBV5-5, the J call TRBJ2-1; TRBD2 agrees at 8 bases. CDR1 and CDR2 (germline): SGHKS, YYEKEE (reference sequence). V was clipped by 4 bases and J by 2 bases; unmatched bases: 11. This CDR3 region has 17 residues. Written as DNA, the CDR3 is TGTGCCAGCAGCCCCTCCGGGACTAGGGTTCCCTACAATGAGCAGTTCTTC. This gives the protein CASSPSGTRVPYNEQFF.

J is TRBJ2-1 and V is TRBV12-3 or TRBV12-4, with D perhaps TRBD2 (5 bases). V shed 7 bases and J shed 2 bases, with 9 bases lying between them. The CDR3 totals 13 residues. The CDR3 DNA follows: TGTGCCAGCACCGAGGGCCCCTACAATGAGCAGTTCTTC. As protein: CASTEGPYNEQFF.

Many counts were recorded for this clonotype. The chain links TRBV11-2 to TRBJ2-3; maybe TRBD2 (6 bases). The V gene lost 4 bases and the J gene lost 1 base, with 21 bases spanning the gap. CDR1 is SGHAT and CDR2 is FQNNGV in the germline V gene. This CDR3 has 18 residues. The CDR3 is CASSYIGGTPGGTDTQYF. CDR3 nucleotides: TGTGCCAGCAGCTATATAGGCGGGACCCCTGGGGGCACAGATACGCAGTATTTT.

This clonotype has only a few counts. The chain employs TRBV5-5 and TRBJ2-7, with 7 bases that match TRBD2. The V and J ends lost 1 base and 2 bases, in that order; junction bases with no gene match: 12. Germline CDR1 is SGHKS and CDR2 is YYEKEE (reference sequence). The CDR3 has 17 residues. CDR3 sequence: CASSLKGVASGAYEQYF. In DNA, the CDR3 is TGTGCCAGCAGCTTGAAGGGCGTGGCTAGCGGAGCCTACGAGCAGTACTTC. The full variable domain, rest sourced from reference TRBV5-5 and TRBJ2-7, is DAGVTQSPTHLIKTRGQQVTLRCSPISGHKSVSWYQQVLGQGPQFIFQYYEKEERGRGNFPDRFSARQFPNYSSELNVNALLLGDSALYLCASSLKGVASGAYEQYFGPGTRLTVT.

This clonotype was found a few times. The chain couples TRBV5-1 to TRBJ1-1, with D possibly being TRBD1 (5 bases). The CDR3 is 15 amino acids. Germline V gene sequence: CDR1 SGHRS, CDR2 YFSETQ. Trimming removed 1 base at V and 4 bases at J, with 14 bases between. The CDR3 here is CASSLLGRESTEAFF. The DNA for the CDR3 is TGCGCCAGCAGCTTGTTGGGCAGGGAGAGCACTGAAGCTTTCTTT. The whole variable domain, filled in from reference TRBV5-1 and TRBJ1-1, reads KAGVTQTPRYLIKTRGQQVTLSCSPISGHRSVSWYQQTPGQGLQFLFEYFSETQRNKGNFPGRFSGRQFSNSRSEMNVSTLELGDSALYLCASSLLGRESTEAFFGQGTRLTVV.

This clonotype was picked up many times. The chain has TRBV20-1 and TRBJ2-5, with TRBD1 identical over 8 bases. CDR1 DFQATT and CDR2 SNEGSKA come from the germline V gene (reference sequence). V shed 1 base, J shed 6 bases, and the junction held 4 bases outside the gene matches. The CDR3 is 13 residues long. The CDR3 reads CSARGTGRQTQYF. The CDR3 bases are TGCAGTGCTAGAGGGACAGGGAGACAGACCCAGTACTTC.

This clonotype has ten or more counts. The genes are TRBV5-1 and TRBJ2-2; D is uncertain. CDR3 length: 15 amino acids. The germline CDR1 and CDR2 sequences are SGHRS and YFSETQ. Trimming removed 0 bases at V and 0 bases at J, with 6 bases between. Written as DNA, the CDR3 is TGCGCCAGCAGCTTGGCCCCGTCGAACACCGGGGAGCTGTTTTTT. Translated: CASSLAPSNTGELFF.

This clonotype was seen at least ten times. The chain has TRBV15 and TRBJ2-7; D is possibly TRBD1 (5 bases). This CDR3 has 15 amino acids. V was trimmed by 0 bases and J by 5 bases, leaving 14 bases between them. CDR1 and CDR2 from the germline V gene are LNHNV and YYDKDF (reference sequence). CDR3 bases: TGTGCCACCAGCAGAGAGGGGCCGAGGTCCCACGAGCAGTACTTC. This gives the protein CATSREGPRSHEQYF.

This clonotype was picked up a small number of times. The V call is TRBV18, the J call TRBJ2-3; TRBD1 is a possible D gene (5 bases). Germline V gives CDR1 KGHSH, CDR2 LQKENI. The V end was cut by 0 bases, the J end by 10 bases, with 20 bases between. The CDR3 is 16 residues long. CDR3 nucleotides: TGTGCCAGCTCACCACCCGCTGGGCAGGGTCCCATCCCGCAGTATTTT. Protein: CASSPPAGQGPIPQYF.

This clonotype has only a few counts. The chain links TRBV27 to TRBJ2-7; no reliable D call. CDR1 and CDR2 from the germline V gene are MNHEY and SMNVEV (reference sequence). The CDR3 sequence is 13 residues long. V dropped 1 base and J dropped 5 bases, with 9 bases sitting between them. For the CDR3, the DNA is TGTGCCAGCAGTTTATTCTCGGCAGACGAGCAGTACTTC. It yields the protein CASSLFSADEQYF.

The V and J genes are TRBV7-8 and TRBJ2-7; the D gene could be TRBD1 or TRBD2 (6 bases each). The CDR3 runs to 14 residues. The V end was cut by 5 bases, the J end by 3 bases, with 14 bases between. Germline V gives CDR1 SGHVS, CDR2 FQNEAQ. Written as DNA, the CDR3 is TGTGCCAGCAGCCGTACAGGGACTGGCTACGAGCAGTACTTC. Translating gives CASSRTGTGYEQYF.

The rearrangement joins TRBV6-1 to TRBJ2-7; no clear D. The CDR3 covers 12 residues. Looked up from germline, CDR1 is MNHNS and CDR2 is SASEGT. V lost 6 bases to trimming and J lost 5 bases, with 11 bases between them. CDR3 sequence (DNA): TGTGCCAGCAGCTGGGGTGTAAACGAGCAGTACTTC. It encodes CASSWGVNEQYF.

This clonotype was observed a few times. This rearrangement joins TRBV27 to TRBJ1-1, with TRBD1 matching over 7 bases. V was pared by 8 bases and J by 10 bases, with 10 bases of the junction left unmatched. This CDR3 is 12 amino acids long. The germline V gene encodes CDR1 MNHEY and CDR2 SMNVEV (reference sequence). The CDR3 nucleotides read TGTGCCAGCGGGAAGATTCAGGGGGGAGCTTTCTTT. This codes for CASGKIQGGAFF.

This clonotype was seen only a few times. The chain employs TRBV28 and TRBJ2-7, with 8 bases lining up with TRBD2. V lost 7 bases and J lost 2; bases outside the gene matches: 7. The CDR3 runs 14 residues. Per the germline V gene, CDR1 is MDHEN and CDR2 is SYDVKM. This CDR3 reads CASTIAGFTYEQYF. CDR3 DNA: TGTGCCAGCACCATAGCGGGATTTACCTACGAGCAGTACTTC.

This clonotype was recorded many times. This chain connects TRBV29-1 to TRBJ2-5; no definite D call. V gave up 3 bases and J gave up 2 bases, with 10 bases separating them. Germline values: CDR1 SQVTM, CDR2 ANQGSEA. The CDR3 loop spans 13 amino acids. The CDR3: CSVEGQRQETQYF. DNA for the CDR3: TGCAGCGTTGAGGGTCAGCGTCAAGAGACCCAGTACTTC.